One sample yielded the 12 T cell receptor beta chains listed below, sequenced in a study of shared clonotypes between healthy human individuals. Method: immunoSEQ multiplex PCR; TCRdb's copy keeps in-frame clones and lacks some. The sample carries about 610,000 clones, about 96% recorded once. Terminally differentiated effector memory CD45RA+ cells were left out of the naive CD8 fraction, which was CD45RO-negative and positively selected for CCR7. Sequenced material: naive CD8+ T cells sorted from blood. These receptors all come from a woman in her twenties or thirties in good health.

The V call is TRBV30, the J call TRBJ2-5; no clear D. The V gene lost 6 bases and the J gene lost 2 bases, with 10 bases spanning the gap. Germline V gives CDR1 GTSNPN, CDR2 SVGIG (reference sequence). This CDR3 is 12 amino acids long. The chain's CDR3 is CACDPGQETQYF. The CDR3 DNA sequence: TGTGCCTGCGATCCAGGACAAGAGACCCAGTACTTC.

The V and J genes are TRBV2 and TRBJ1-1; D is ambiguous. From germline, CDR1 is SNHLY and CDR2 FYNNEI. The CDR3 has 12 residues. V lost 4 bases and J lost 4, with 7 bases in between. The CDR3 is CASSVTFTEAFF. For the CDR3, the DNA is TGTGCCAGCAGTGTGACATTCACTGAAGCTTTCTTT.

V gene TRBV7-8 combines with J gene TRBJ2-1; tentatively, D is TRBD2 (6 bases). CDR1 is SGHVS and CDR2 is FQNEAQ in the germline V gene. Trimming left V 11 bases short and J 6 bases short, with 17 bases between. The CDR3 consists of 13 residues. The CDR3 sequence: CAVLGGVPNEQFF. CDR3 coding DNA: TGTGCCGTCTTAGGAGGGGTCCCCAATGAGCAGTTCTTC.

The CDR3 here is CASSSGPGPQETQYF. The DNA of the CDR3 is TGTGCCAGCAGCTCGGGGCCAGGGCCCCAAGAGACCCAGTACTTC. This chain uses TRBV7-9 with TRBJ2-5; D possibly uses TRBD1 or TRBD2 (5 bases each). The CDR3 is made up of 15 amino acids. V lost 4 bases and J lost 1, with 13 bases in between. Germline CDR1 SEHNR, CDR2 FQNEAQ (reference sequence).

This clone appeared once. The chain employs TRBV28 and TRBJ2-3; 10 positions agree with TRBD2. This CDR3 is 18 amino acids long. The germline V gene encodes CDR1 MDHEN and CDR2 SYDVKM. J was trimmed by 5 bases and V by 1 base; bases with no gene match: 12. CDR3 DNA sequence: TGTGCCAGCAGTTTATCCCGCCGGGCTAGCGGGAGTGAAGATACGCAGTATTTT. This gives the protein CASSLSRRASGSEDTQYF.

The CDR3 DNA reads as TGTGCCAGCAGCAAAGCGCAGGGCGGGAGATCCTACGAGCAGTACTTC. Protein product: CASSKAQGGRSYEQYF. This chain connects TRBV21-1 to TRBJ2-7; TRBD2, the D gene given by the table, was not confirmed from the DNA. TRBV21-1 is a pseudogene segment. The CDR3 loop spans 16 amino acids.

The chain employs TRBV28 and TRBJ2-7, with D uncertain. CDR1 and CDR2 (germline): MDHEN, SYDVKM. With 3 bases removed from V and 3 bases from J, the gap between germline ends came to 12 bases. This CDR3 has 14 amino acids. CDR3 coding DNA: TGTGCCAGCAGTTTCGGGCAATACTACTACGAGCAGTACTTC. Translated, it gives CASSFGQYYYEQYF.

For the CDR3, the DNA is TGTGCCAGCAGTTTACGAACTAGCACAGATACGCAGTATTTT. This codes for CASSLRTSTDTQYF. The genes are TRBV27 and TRBJ2-3; no clear D. Trimming cost V 2 bases and J 0 bases, with 6 bases left between them. This CDR3 contains 14 residues. The germline V gene encodes CDR1 MNHEY and CDR2 SMNVEV (reference sequence).

The chain combines TRBV6-6 with TRBJ2-7; 7 bases line up with TRBD1. This CDR3 region has 14 residues. V lost 5 bases, J lost 5 bases, and 9 bases stayed unmatched. The germline gives CDR1 MNHNY, CDR2 SVGAGI (reference sequence). The CDR3 region is CASSTYTGANEQYF. CDR3 coding DNA: TGTGCCAGCAGTACGTATACAGGGGCGAACGAGCAGTACTTC.

The CDR3 DNA sequence: TGCGCCAGCAGGTCTCCCGCGAGTGGAAATGAGCAGTTCTTC. Amino acid sequence: CASRSPASGNEQFF. V gene TRBV5-1 combines with J gene TRBJ2-1; the D is unclear. Germline V gene data show CDR1 as SGHRS and CDR2 as YFSETQ. This CDR3 is built from 14 residues. Trimming stripped 5 bases from V and 7 bases from J, with 16 bases between. The full variable domain, its missing parts supplied by reference TRBV5-1 and TRBJ2-1, is KAGVTQTPRYLIKTRGQQVTLSCSPISGHRSVSWYQQTPGQGLQFLFEYFSETQRNKGNFPGRFSGRQFSNSRSEMNVSTLELGDSALYLCASRSPASGNEQFFGPGTRLTVL.

This clone was seen once. The chain combines TRBV28 with TRBJ2-2; D is ambiguous. Germline loops: CDR1 MDHEN, CDR2 SYDVKM. Trimming took 3 bases from V and 0 from J, leaving 8 bases between them. The CDR3 runs 15 residues. CDR3 loop: CASSFRLANTGELFF. The CDR3 coding sequence is TGTGCCAGCAGTTTTAGACTCGCGAACACCGGGGAGCTGTTTTTT.

The V gene is TRBV29-1, the J gene TRBJ2-7; D is unresolved. Germline V lookup: CDR1 SQVTM, CDR2 ANQGSEA. This CDR3 has 12 residues. Trimming took off 4 bases at V and 3 bases at J, with 10 bases between the two ends. CDR3: CSVVLGYYEQYF. CDR3 DNA: TGCAGCGTTGTACTGGGGTACTACGAGCAGTACTTC.